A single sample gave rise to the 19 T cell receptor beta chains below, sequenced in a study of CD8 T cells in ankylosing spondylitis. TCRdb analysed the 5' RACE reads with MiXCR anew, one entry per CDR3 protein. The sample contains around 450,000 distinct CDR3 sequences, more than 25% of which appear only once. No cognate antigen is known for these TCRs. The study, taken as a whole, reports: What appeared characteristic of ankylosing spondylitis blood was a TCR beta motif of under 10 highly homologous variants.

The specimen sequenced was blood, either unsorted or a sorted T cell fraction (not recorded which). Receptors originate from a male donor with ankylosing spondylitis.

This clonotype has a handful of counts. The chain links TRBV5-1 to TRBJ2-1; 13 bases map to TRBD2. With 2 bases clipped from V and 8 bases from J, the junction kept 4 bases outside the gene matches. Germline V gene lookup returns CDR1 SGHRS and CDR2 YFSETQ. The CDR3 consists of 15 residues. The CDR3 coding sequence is TGCGCCAGCAGCTTCGGGACTAGCGGGATCTATGAGCAGTTCTTC. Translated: CASSFGTSGIYEQFF.

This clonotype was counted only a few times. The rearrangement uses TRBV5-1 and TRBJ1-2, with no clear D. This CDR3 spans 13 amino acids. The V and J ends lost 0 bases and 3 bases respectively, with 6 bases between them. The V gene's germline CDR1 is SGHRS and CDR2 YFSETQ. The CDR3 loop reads CASSLDADYGYTF. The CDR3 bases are TGCGCCAGCAGCTTGGACGCGGACTATGGCTACACCTTC.

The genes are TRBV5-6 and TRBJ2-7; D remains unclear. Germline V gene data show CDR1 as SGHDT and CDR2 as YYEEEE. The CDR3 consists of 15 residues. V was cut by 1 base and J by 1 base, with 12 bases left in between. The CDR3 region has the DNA TGTGCCAGCAGCTTGTGGGATCGCCAGTCCTACGAGCAGTACGTC. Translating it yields CASSLWDRQSYEQYV.

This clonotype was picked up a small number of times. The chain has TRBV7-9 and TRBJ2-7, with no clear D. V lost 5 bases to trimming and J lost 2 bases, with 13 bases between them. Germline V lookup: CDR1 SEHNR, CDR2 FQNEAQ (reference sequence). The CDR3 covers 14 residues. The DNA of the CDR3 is TGTGCCAGCAGCCCGGGCCGTTTCCCCTACGAGCAGTACGTC. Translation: CASSPGRFPYEQYV.

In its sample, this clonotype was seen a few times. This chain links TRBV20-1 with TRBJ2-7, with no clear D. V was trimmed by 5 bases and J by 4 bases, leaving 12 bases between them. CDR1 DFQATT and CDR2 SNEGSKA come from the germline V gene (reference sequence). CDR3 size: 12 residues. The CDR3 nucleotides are TGCAGTGCTCCGGGCCTAAGTTACGAGCAGTACTTC. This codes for CSAPGLSYEQYF.

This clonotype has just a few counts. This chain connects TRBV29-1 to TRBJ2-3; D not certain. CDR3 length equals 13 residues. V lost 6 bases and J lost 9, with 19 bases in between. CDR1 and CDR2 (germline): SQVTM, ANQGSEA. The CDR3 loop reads CSVATRFTVTQYF. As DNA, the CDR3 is TGCAGCGTGGCTACCCGGTTTACGGTAACGCAGTATTTT.

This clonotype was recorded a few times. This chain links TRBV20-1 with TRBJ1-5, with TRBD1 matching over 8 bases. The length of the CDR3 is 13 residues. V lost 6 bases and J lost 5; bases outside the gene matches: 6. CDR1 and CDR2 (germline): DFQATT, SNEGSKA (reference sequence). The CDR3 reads CSANDRGHQPQHF. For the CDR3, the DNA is TGCAGTGCCAATGACAGGGGACATCAGCCCCAGCATTTT.

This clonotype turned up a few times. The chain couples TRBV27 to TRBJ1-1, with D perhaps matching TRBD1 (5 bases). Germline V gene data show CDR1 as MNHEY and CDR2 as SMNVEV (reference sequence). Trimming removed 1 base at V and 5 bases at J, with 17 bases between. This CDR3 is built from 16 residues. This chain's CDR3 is CASSLFRTWGETEAFF. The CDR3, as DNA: TGTGCCAGCAGTTTATTTCGGACCTGGGGGGAAACTGAAGCTTTCTTT.

The CDR3 DNA reads as TGCAGTGCCCAGACGGGACAGTACCAAGAGACCCAGTACTTC. Protein: CSAQTGQYQETQYF. The V and J genes are TRBV20-1 and TRBJ2-5, with TRBD1 matching 7 bases. In germline, CDR1 is DFQATT, CDR2 SNEGSKA (reference sequence). J gave up 0 bases and V 6 bases, and 7 bases lay outside the gene matches. The CDR3 contains 14 residues.

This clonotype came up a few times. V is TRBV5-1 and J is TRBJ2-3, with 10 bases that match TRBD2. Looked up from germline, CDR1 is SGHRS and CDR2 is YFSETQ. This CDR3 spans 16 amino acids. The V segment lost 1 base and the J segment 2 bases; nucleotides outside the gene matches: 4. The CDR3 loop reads CASSLSSGRPTDTQYF. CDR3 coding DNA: TGCGCCAGCAGCTTGAGTAGCGGGAGGCCCACAGATACGCAGTATTTT.

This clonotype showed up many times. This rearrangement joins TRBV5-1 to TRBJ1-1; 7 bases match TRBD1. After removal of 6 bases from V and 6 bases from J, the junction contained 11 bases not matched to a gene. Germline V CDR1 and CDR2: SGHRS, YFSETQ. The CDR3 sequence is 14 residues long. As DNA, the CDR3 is TGCGCCAGCACCCGAGGGCAGGGGGGGCCTGAAGCTTTCTTT. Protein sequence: CASTRGQGGPEAFF.

In DNA, the CDR3 is TGTGCCAGCAAAGACAGTCCTAACTATGGCTACACCTTC. Its protein product is CASKDSPNYGYTF. The chain links TRBV2 to TRBJ1-2; D may be TRBD1 (5 bases). The V gene lost 7 bases and the J gene lost 0 bases, with 9 bases spanning the gap. The germline gives CDR1 SNHLY, CDR2 FYNNEI. This CDR3 has 13 residues.

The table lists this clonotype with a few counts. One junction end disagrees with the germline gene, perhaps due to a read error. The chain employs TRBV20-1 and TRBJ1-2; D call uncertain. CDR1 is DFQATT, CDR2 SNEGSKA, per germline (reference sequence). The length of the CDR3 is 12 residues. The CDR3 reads CSARGLPRAPLF. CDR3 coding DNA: TGCAGTGCTAGAGGTCTGCCAAGGGCCCCACTCTTC.

The CDR3 DNA reads TGCAGTGCTAGCGGCAGGGACCTCTACGAGCAGTACGTC. It encodes CSASGRDLYEQYV. The gene calls are TRBV20-1 and TRBJ2-7, with D perhaps being TRBD1 or TRBD2 (5 bases each). CDR1 and CDR2 (germline): DFQATT, SNEGSKA (reference sequence). V lost 3 bases and J lost 3, with 12 bases in between. This CDR3 is built from 13 residues.

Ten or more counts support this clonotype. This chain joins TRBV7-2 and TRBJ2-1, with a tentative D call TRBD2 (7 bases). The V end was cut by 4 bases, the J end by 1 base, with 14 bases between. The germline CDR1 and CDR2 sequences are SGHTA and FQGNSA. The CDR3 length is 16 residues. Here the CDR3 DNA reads TGTGCCAGCAGCTCCAAGGGGGGGGATTCCTACAATGAGCAGTTCTTC. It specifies CASSSKGGDSYNEQFF.

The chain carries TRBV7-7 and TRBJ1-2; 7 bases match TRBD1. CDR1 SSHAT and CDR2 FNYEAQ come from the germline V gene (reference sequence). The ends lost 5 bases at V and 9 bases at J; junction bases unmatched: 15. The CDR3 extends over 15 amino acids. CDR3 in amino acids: CASSPLKQGSTSYTF. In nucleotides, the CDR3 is TGTGCCAGCAGCCCCTTAAAACAGGGGTCCACGAGCTACACCTTC. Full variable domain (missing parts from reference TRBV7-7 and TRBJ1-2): GAGVSQSPRYKVTKRGQDVTLRCDPISSHATLYWYQQALGQGPEFLTYFNYEAQPDKSGLPSDRFSAERPEGSISTLTIQRTEQRDSAMYRCASSPLKQGSTSYTFGSGTRLTVV.

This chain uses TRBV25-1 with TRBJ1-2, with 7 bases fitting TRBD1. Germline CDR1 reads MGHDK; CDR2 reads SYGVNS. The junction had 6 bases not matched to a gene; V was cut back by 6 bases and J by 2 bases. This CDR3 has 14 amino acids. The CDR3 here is CASRLSQGNYGYTF. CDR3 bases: TGTGCCAGCAGGTTGTCACAGGGGAACTATGGCTACACCTTC.

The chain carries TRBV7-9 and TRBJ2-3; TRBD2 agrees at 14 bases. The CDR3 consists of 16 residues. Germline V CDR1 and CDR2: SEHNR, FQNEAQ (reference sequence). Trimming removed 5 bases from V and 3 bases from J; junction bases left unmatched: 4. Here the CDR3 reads CASSLGTSGGTDTQYF. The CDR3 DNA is TGTGCCAGCAGCCTGGGGACTAGCGGGGGTACAGATACGCAGTATTTT.

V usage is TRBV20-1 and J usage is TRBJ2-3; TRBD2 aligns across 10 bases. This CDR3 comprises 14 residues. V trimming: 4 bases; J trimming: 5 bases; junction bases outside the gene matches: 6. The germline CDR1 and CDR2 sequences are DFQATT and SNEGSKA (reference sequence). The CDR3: CSAISGTSEDTQYF. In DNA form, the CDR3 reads TGCAGTGCTATCTCCGGGACTAGCGAAGATACGCAGTATTTT.